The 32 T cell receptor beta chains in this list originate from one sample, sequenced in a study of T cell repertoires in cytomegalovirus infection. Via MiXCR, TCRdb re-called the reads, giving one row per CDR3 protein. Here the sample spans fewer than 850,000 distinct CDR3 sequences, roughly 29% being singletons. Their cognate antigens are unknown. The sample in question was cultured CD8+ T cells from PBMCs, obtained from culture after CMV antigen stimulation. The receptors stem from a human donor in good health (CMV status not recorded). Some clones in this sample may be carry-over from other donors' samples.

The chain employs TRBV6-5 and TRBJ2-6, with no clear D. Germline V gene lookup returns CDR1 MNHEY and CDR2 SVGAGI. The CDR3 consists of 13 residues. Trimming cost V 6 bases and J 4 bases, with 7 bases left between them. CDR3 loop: CASSPDGANVLTF. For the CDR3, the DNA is TGTGCCAGCAGCCCCGACGGGGCCAACGTCCTGACTTTC.

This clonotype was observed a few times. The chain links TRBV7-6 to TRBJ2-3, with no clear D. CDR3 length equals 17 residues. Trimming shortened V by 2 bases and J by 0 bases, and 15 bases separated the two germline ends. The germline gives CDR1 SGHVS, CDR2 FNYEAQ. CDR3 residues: CASSLRSGDSSTDTQYF. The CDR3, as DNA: TGTGCCAGCAGCTTACGGAGTGGAGACTCTAGCACAGATACGCAGTATTTT.

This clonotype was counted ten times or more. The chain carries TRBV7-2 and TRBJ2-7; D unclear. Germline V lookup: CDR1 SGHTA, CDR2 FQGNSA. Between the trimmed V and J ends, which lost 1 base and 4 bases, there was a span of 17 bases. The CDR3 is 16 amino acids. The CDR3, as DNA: TGTGCCAGCAGCTTAGGTGCGTTTGGGCAGCTATACGAGCAGTACTTC. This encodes CASSLGAFGQLYEQYF.

The CDR3 region has the DNA TGTGCCAGCAGTTACTCATCCCAAAGAAATCAGCCCCAGCATTTT. Its translation: CASSYSSQRNQPQHF. The chain employs TRBV6-5 and TRBJ1-5; no definite D call. Trimming took 0 bases from V and 4 from J, leaving 10 bases between them. Germline CDR1 is MNHEY and CDR2 is SVGAGI. The CDR3 is 15 residues long.

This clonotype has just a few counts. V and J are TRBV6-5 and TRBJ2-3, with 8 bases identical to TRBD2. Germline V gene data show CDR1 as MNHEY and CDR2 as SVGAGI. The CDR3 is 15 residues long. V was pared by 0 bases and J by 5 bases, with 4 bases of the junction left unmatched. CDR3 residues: CASSYSRGALDTQYF. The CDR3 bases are TGTGCCAGCAGTTACTCGCGGGGGGCCTTAGATACGCAGTATTTT.

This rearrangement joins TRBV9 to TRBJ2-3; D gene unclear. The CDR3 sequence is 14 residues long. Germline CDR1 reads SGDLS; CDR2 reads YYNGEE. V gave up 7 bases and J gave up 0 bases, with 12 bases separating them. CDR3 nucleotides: TGTGCCAGCGTGCTGGCGTCGAGCACAGATACGCAGTATTTT. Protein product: CASVLASSTDTQYF.

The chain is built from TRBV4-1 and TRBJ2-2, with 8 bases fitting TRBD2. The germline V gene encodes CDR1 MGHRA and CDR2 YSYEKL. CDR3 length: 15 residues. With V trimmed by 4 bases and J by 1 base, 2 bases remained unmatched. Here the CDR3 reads CASSLSGENTGELFF. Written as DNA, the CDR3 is TGCGCCAGCAGCCTTAGCGGGGAGAACACCGGGGAGCTGTTTTTT.

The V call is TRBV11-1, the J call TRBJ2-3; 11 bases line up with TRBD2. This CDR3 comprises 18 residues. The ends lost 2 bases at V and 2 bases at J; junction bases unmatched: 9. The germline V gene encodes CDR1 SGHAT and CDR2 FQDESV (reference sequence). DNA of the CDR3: TGTGCCAGCAGCTTATCCGCCCCGGGACTAGCGGACACAGATACGCAGTATTTT. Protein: CASSLSAPGLADTDTQYF.

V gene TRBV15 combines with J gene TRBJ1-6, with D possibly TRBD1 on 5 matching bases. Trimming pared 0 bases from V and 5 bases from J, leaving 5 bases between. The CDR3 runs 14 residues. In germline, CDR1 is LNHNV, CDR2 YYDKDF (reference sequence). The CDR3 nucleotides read TGTGCCACCAGCAGAGACAGGGATAATTCACCCCTCCACTTT. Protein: CATSRDRDNSPLHF.

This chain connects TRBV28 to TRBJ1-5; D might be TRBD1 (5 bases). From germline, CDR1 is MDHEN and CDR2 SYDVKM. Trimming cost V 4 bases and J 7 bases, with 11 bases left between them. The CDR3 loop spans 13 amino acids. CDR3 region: CASSYGGAQPQHF. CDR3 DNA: TGTGCCAGCAGTTACGGAGGGGCACAGCCCCAGCATTTT.

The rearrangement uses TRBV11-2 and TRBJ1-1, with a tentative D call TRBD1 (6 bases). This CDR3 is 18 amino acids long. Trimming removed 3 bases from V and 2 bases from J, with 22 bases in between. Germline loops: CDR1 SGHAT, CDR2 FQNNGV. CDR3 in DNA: TGTGCCAGCAGCTTTGTATCCAAAGGGGGATTCTCAAACACTGAAGCTTTCTTT. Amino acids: CASSFVSKGGFSNTEAFF.

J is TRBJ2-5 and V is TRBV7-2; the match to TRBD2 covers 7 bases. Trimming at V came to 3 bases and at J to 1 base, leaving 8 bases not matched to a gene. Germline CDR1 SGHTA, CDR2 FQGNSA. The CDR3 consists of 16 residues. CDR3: CASSLIGGWVQETQYF. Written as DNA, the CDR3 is TGTGCCAGCAGCTTGATCGGGGGGTGGGTCCAAGAGACCCAGTACTTC.

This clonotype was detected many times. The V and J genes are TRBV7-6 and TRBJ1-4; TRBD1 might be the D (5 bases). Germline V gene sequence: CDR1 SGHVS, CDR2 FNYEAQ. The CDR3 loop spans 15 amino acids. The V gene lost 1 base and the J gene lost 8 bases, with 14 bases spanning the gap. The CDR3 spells CASSLGAGMGEKLFF. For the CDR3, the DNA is TGTGCCAGCAGCTTAGGCGCAGGGATGGGAGAAAAACTGTTTTTT. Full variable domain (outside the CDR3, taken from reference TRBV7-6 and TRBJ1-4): GAGVSQSPRYKVTKRGQDVALRCDPISGHVSLYWYRQALGQGPEFLTYFNYEAQQDKSGLPNDRFSAERPEGSISTLTIQRTEQRDSAMYRCASSLGAGMGEKLFFGSGTQLSVL.

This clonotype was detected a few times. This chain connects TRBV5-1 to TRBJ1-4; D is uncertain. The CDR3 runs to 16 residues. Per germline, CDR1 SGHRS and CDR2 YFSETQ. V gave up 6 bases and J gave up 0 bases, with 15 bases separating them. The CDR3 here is CASTRKGFPTNEKLFF. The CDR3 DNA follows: TGCGCCAGCACGAGAAAAGGGTTCCCAACTAATGAAAAACTGTTTTTT.

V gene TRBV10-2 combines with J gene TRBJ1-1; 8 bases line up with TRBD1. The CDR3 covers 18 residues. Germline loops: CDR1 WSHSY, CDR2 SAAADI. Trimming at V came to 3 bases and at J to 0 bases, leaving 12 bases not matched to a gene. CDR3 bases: TGCGCCAGCAGTGACCCTATTAAGACAGGGGATATGAACACTGAAGCTTTCTTT. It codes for CASSDPIKTGDMNTEAFF.

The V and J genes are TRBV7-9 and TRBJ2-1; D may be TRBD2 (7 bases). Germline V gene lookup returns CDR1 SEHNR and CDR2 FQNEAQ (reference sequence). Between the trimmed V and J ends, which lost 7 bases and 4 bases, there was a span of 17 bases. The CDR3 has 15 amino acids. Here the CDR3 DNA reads TGTGCCAGCATCTTTCGGGGGGCAGTGTACAATGAGCAGTTCTTC. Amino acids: CASIFRGAVYNEQFF. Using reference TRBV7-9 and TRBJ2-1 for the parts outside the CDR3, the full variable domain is DTGVSQNPRHKITKRGQNVTFRCDPISEHNRLYWYRQTLGQGPEFLTYFQNEAQLEKSRLLSDRFSAERPKGSFSTLEIQRTEQGDSAMYLCASIFRGAVYNEQFFGPGTRLTVL.

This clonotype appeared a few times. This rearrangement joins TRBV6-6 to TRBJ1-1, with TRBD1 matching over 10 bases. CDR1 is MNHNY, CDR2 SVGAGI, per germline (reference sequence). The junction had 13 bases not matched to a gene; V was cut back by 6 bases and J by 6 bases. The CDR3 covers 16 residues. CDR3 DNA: TGTGCCAGCAGGCTAGCTTCCGGGACAGGGGAACCTGAAGCTTTCTTT. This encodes CASRLASGTGEPEAFF.

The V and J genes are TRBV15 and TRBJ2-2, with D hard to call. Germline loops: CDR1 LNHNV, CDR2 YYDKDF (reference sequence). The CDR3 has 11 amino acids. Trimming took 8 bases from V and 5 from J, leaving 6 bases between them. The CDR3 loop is CATWDTGELFF. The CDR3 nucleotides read TGTGCCACCTGGGATACCGGGGAGCTGTTTTTT.

The CDR3 coding sequence is TGCAGTGCTAGAGATCAAAAGTTCTCTGGGGCCAACGTCCTGACTTTC. Translated: CSARDQKFSGANVLTF. The rearrangement joins TRBV20-1 to TRBJ2-6, with D uncertain. V lost 0 bases and J 0 bases, leaving 9 bases between the germline ends. The CDR3 contains 16 residues. The germline V gene encodes CDR1 DFQATT and CDR2 SNEGSKA (reference sequence).

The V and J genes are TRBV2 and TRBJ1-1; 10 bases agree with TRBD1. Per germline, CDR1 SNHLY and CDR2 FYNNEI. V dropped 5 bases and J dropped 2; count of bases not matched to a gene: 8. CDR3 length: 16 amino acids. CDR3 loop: CASSSRDRGTNTEAFF. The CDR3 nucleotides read TGTGCCAGCAGTTCTCGGGACAGGGGAACCAACACTGAAGCTTTCTTT.

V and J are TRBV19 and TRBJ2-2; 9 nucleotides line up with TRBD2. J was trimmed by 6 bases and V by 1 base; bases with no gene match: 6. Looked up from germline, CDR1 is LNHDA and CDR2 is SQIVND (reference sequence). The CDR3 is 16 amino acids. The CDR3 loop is CASSIVAGASAGELFF. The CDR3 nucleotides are TGTGCCAGTAGTATAGTAGCGGGGGCGTCCGCCGGGGAGCTGTTTTTT.

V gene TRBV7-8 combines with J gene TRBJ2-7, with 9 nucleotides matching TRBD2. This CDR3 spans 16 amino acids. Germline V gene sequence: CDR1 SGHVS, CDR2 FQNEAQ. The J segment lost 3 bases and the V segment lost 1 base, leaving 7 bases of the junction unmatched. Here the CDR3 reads CASSLERSGGRYEQYF. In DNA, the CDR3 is TGTGCCAGCAGCTTAGAACGGAGCGGGGGGCGCTACGAGCAGTACTTC.

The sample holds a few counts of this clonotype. The CDR3 loop reads CASSIRGSDSNQPQHF. The CDR3 DNA sequence: TGTGCCAGTAGTATACGAGGGTCAGATAGCAATCAGCCCCAGCATTTT. The chain couples TRBV19 to TRBJ1-5; D not resolved. Trimming took 2 bases from V and 0 from J, leaving 11 bases between them. The CDR3 spans 16 residues. Per germline, CDR1 LNHDA and CDR2 SQIVND (reference sequence). The full variable domain, completed using reference TRBV19 and TRBJ1-5, is DGGITQSPKYLFRKEGQNVTLSCEQNLNHDAMYWYRQDPGQGLRLIYYSQIVNDFQKGDIAEGYSVSREKKESFPLTVTSAQKNPTAFYLCASSIRGSDSNQPQHFGDGTRLSIL.

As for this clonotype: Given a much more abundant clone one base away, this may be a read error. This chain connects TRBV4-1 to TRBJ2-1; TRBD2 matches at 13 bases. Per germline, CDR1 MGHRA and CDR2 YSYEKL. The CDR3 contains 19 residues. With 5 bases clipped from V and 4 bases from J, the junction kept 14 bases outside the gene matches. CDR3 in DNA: TGCGCCAGCAGCTCCCGGACTAGCGGGGGCCAATATGGATACAATGAGCAGTTCTTC. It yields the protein CASSSRTSGGQYGYNEQFF.

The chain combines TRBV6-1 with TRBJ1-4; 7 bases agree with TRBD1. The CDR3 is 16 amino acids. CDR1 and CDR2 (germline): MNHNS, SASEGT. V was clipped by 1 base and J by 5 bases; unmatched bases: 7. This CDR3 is CASSEGQGGGNEKLFF. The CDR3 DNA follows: TGTGCCAGCAGTGAAGGACAGGGTGGAGGGAATGAAAAACTGTTTTTT.

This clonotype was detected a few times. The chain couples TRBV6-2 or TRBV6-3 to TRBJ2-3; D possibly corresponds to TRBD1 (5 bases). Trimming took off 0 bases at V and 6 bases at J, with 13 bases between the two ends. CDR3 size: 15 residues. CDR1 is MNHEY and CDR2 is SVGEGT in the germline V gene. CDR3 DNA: TGTGCCAGCAGTTACTCGAATCAGGGTAGGGATACGCAGTATTTT. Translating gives CASSYSNQGRDTQYF.

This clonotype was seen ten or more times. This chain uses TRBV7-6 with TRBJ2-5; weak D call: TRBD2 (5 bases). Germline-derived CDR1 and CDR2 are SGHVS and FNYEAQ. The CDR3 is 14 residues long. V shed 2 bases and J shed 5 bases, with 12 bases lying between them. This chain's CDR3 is CASSLRTGGETQYF. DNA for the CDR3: TGTGCCAGCAGCTTACGGACTGGCGGGGAGACCCAGTACTTC.

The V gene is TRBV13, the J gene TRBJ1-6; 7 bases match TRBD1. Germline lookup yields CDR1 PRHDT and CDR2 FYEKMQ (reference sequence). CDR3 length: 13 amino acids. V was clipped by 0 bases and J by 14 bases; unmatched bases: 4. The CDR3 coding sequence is TGTGCCAGCAGCTTAGGGAGGGGGCCGGCCCTCCACTTT. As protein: CASSLGRGPALHF. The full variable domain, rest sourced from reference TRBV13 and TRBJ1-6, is AAGVIQSPRHLIKEKRETATLKCYPIPRHDTVYWYQQGPGQDPQFLISFYEKMQSDKGSIPDRFSAQQFSDYHSELNMSSLELGDSALYFCASSLGRGPALHFGNGTRLTVT.

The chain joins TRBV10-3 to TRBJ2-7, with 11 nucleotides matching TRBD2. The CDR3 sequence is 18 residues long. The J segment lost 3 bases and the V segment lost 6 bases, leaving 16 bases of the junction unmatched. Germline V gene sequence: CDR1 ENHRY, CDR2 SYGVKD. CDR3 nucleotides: TGTGCCATCAGCCTTAGGGGACTAGCGGACAAGAAAGGCTACGAGCAGTACTTC. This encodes CAISLRGLADKKGYEQYF.

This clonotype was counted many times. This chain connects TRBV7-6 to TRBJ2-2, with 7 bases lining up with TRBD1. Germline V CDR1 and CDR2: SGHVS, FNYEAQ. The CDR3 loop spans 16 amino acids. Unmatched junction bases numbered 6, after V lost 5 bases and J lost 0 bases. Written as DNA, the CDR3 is TGTGCCAGCAGCCCCTCTGGGACAGCGAACACCGGGGAGCTGTTTTTT. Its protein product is CASSPSGTANTGELFF.

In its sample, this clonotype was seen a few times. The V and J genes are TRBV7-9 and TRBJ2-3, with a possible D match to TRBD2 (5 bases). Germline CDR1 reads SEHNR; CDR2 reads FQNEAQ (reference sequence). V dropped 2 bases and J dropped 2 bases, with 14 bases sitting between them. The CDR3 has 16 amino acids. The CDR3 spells CASSLTYGENTDTQYF. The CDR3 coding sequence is TGTGCCAGCAGCTTAACATACGGGGAGAACACAGATACGCAGTATTTT.

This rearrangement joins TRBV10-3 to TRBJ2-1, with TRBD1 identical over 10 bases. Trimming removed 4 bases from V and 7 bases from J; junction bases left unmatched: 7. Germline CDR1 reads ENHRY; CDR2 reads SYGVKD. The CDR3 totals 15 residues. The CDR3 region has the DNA TGTGCCATCAGTGGAAGACAGGGGGCCGGGAATGAGCAGTTCTTC. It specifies CAISGRQGAGNEQFF.